Below, one TCR beta chain is given with its context. The data were obtained in a study of T cell changes during pregnancy in multiple sclerosis. Repertoires were generated with immunoSEQ multiplex PCR, while TCRdb's copy carries only in-frame clones and drops some. The sample records about 71,000 clones, around nine tenths being singletons. The germline V and J ends were trimmed by 0 bases and 4 bases, with 10 bases remaining between them. Germline V gene data show CDR1 as SGHNT and CDR2 as YYREEE (reference sequence). The CDR3 length is 14 residues. This clonotype was sampled from a female donor with multiple sclerosis, enrolled in a pregnancy study. This rearrangement joins TRBV5-4 to TRBJ1-1, with D perhaps TRBD1 (6 bases). The input for sequencing was peripheral blood, taken in the third trimester of pregnancy. The CDR3 here is CASSLEGGGTEAFF. The CDR3 DNA reads as TGTGCCAGCAGCTTGGAAGGGGGGGGCACTGAAGCTTTCTTT.